This passage covers 31 T cell receptor beta chains from one sample sequenced in a study of blood T cell repertoires in COVID-19. Repertoires were generated with immunoSEQ multiplex PCR, while TCRdb's copy carries only in-frame clones and drops some. The sample holds approximately 670,000 clones; more than 80% are singletons and the top ten take approximately 0.3%. Sample: peripheral blood. All receptors come from a woman aged 18-29 years with acute or convalescent COVID-19.

CDR3 amino acids: CASTVGTDYYGYTF. CDR3 in DNA: TGTGCCAGCACGGTCGGGACAGACTACTATGGCTACACCTTC. The chain uses TRBV9 and TRBJ1-2, with 7 bases identical to TRBD1. CDR3 length: 14 amino acids. Trimming removed 6 bases from V and 3 bases from J; junction bases left unmatched: 8. Per germline, CDR1 SGDLS and CDR2 YYNGEE.

This clone was seen more than once but under ten times. The gene calls are TRBV7-2 and TRBJ1-2; tentative D call: TRBD1 (6 bases). The length of the CDR3 is 14 residues. Germline V gene lookup returns CDR1 SGHTA and CDR2 FQGNSA. Trimming took off 1 base at V and 3 bases at J, with 9 bases between the two ends. CDR3 DNA: TGTGCCAGCAGCTTAGTAAAGGGGGACTATGGCTACACCTTC. Translation gives CASSLVKGDYGYTF.

V is TRBV12-5 and J is TRBJ2-7; no firm D call. Trimming removed 0 bases at V and 2 bases at J, with 14 bases between. The CDR3 covers 16 residues. Per the germline V gene, CDR1 is LGHNT and CDR2 is FRNRAP. This CDR3 is CASGLVIPQVPYEQYF. CDR3 sequence (DNA): TGTGCTAGTGGTTTGGTAATCCCCCAGGTCCCCTACGAGCAGTACTTC.

The V and J genes are TRBV5-6 and TRBJ1-2; tentatively, D is TRBD1 (5 bases). With 4 bases removed from V and 4 bases from J, the gap between germline ends came to 11 bases. Per the germline V gene, CDR1 is SGHDT and CDR2 is YYEEEE. The CDR3 has 13 amino acids. CDR3 region: CASSRGGRYGYTF. As DNA, the CDR3 is TGTGCCAGCAGCCGGGGGGGACGCTATGGCTACACCTTC.

The chain is built from TRBV19 and TRBJ2-1; 10 bases line up with TRBD1. Germline V gene sequence: CDR1 LNHDA, CDR2 SQIVND (reference sequence). With V trimmed by 6 bases and J by 7 bases, 6 bases remained unmatched. The CDR3 is 14 residues long. DNA for the CDR3: TGTGCCAGTAGCCGCCGGGACAGGGGTAATGAGCAGTTCTTC. Its translation is CASSRRDRGNEQFF.

V usage is TRBV12-5 and J usage is TRBJ1-5; the D gene is possibly TRBD1 (6 bases). Germline loops: CDR1 LGHNT, CDR2 FRNRAP. V shed 0 bases and J shed 6 bases, with 15 bases lying between them. The CDR3 length is 16 residues. The CDR3: CASGLVLGGGGQPQHF. CDR3 nucleotides: TGTGCTAGTGGTTTGGTACTTGGGGGAGGGGGTCAGCCCCAGCATTTT.

The J gene is TRBJ1-2, the V gene TRBV19; TRBD1 agrees at 7 bases. The CDR3 loop spans 12 amino acids. V was clipped by 5 bases and J by 7 bases; unmatched bases: 4. The germline V gene has CDR1 LNHDA and CDR2 SQIVND (reference sequence). The CDR3 sequence is CASSVNRGGYTF. The DNA for the CDR3 is TGTGCCAGTAGTGTTAACAGGGGTGGCTACACCTTC.

In this sample, this clone turned up a few times. V is TRBV9 and J is TRBJ1-2; D not resolved. From germline, CDR1 is SGDLS and CDR2 YYNGEE. The CDR3 is 13 amino acids. Between the trimmed V and J ends, which lost 0 bases and 2 bases, there was a span of 5 bases. CDR3 protein: CASSVDQNYGYTF. In DNA, the CDR3 is TGTGCCAGCAGCGTAGACCAGAACTATGGCTACACCTTC. Based on the CDR3 plus reference TRBV9 and TRBJ1-2, the full variable domain is DSGVTQTPKHLITATGQRVTLRCSPRSGDLSVYWYQQSLDQGLQFLIQYYNGEERAKGNILERFSAQQFPDLHSELNLSSLELGDSALYFCASSVDQNYGYTFGSGTRLTVV.

The chain is built from TRBV6-1 and TRBJ1-3; no definite D call. Germline values: CDR1 MNHNS, CDR2 SASEGT. The CDR3 covers 16 residues. V was trimmed by 1 base and J by 4 bases, leaving 14 bases between them. CDR3 amino acids: CASSEEAALRGNTIYF. DNA for the CDR3: TGTGCCAGCAGTGAAGAGGCGGCCTTGAGAGGAAACACCATATATTTT.

This clone was detected only once. J is TRBJ2-3 and V is TRBV24-1; the D gene is possibly TRBD2 (6 bases). V lost 0 bases, J lost 2 bases, and 8 bases lay in between. Germline V gene data show CDR1 as KGHDR and CDR2 as SFDVKD. The CDR3 totals 15 residues. CDR3 bases: TGTGCCACCAGTGATTTGTGGGGGGTCACAGATACGCAGTATTTT. Its protein is CATSDLWGVTDTQYF.

CDR3 nucleotides: TGTGCCAGCAGCTCTGGACCGGGACAGGGCACCTACGAGCAGTACTTC. Encoded protein: CASSSGPGQGTYEQYF. This chain uses TRBV7-9 with TRBJ2-7; TRBD1 matches 9 bases. After removal of 4 bases from V and 2 bases from J, the junction contained 9 bases not matched to a gene. Germline loops: CDR1 SEHNR, CDR2 FQNEAQ (reference sequence). This CDR3 is 16 amino acids long.

The rearrangement uses TRBV11-2 and TRBJ1-3; D remains unclear. Trimming stripped 3 bases from V and 0 bases from J, with 6 bases between. Per germline, CDR1 SGHAT and CDR2 FQNNGV. This CDR3 comprises 14 residues. As DNA, the CDR3 is TGTGCCAGCAGCTTCACGGGCTCTGGAAACACCATATATTTT. It encodes CASSFTGSGNTIYF.

This clone has only one observation. In DNA form, the CDR3 reads TGTGCCAGCAGTACCACCGGGAGCGGGGGTTCTGATACGCAGTATTTT. It codes for CASSTTGSGGSDTQYF. This chain uses TRBV6-4 with TRBJ2-3; 8 bases agree with TRBD2. CDR1 and CDR2 from the germline V gene are MRHNA and SNTAGT. CDR3 size: 16 residues. V lost 5 bases to trimming and J lost 6 bases; unmatched junction nucleotides: 13.

The chain joins TRBV10-3 to TRBJ2-1; 7 bases map to TRBD2. CDR3 length equals 13 residues. V shed 0 bases and J 9 bases; nucleotides not matched to a gene: 2. Looked up from germline, CDR1 is ENHRY and CDR2 is SYGVKD. The CDR3 sequence is CAISESGGGEQFF. The CDR3 DNA reads TGTGCCATCAGTGAGTCTGGGGGGGGTGAGCAGTTCTTC.

The chain employs TRBV18 and TRBJ1-2; D not resolved. The V gene lost 0 bases and the J gene lost 5 bases, with 7 bases spanning the gap. Germline V gives CDR1 KGHSH, CDR2 LQKENI. This CDR3 comprises 13 residues. The CDR3 region is CASSPPTNYGYTF. The CDR3 nucleotides are TGTGCCAGCTCACCACCGACAAATTATGGCTACACCTTC.

This clone was seen once. The V gene is TRBV9, the J gene TRBJ2-3; 9 nucleotides agree with TRBD2. V lost 2 bases, J lost 4 bases, and 5 bases stayed unmatched. The CDR3 is made up of 15 amino acids. The germline V gene has CDR1 SGDLS and CDR2 YYNGEE. Written as DNA, the CDR3 is TGTGCCAGCAGCGTGGGACTAGCAGGGCCAGATACGCAGTATTTT. Its protein is CASSVGLAGPDTQYF.

CDR3 amino acids: CASSLWRGGIYEQYF. CDR3 bases: TGCGCCAGCAGCTTGTGGCGGGGGGGTATCTACGAGCAGTACTTC. This chain connects TRBV5-1 to TRBJ2-7; 9 bases map to TRBD2. V shed 1 base, J shed 3 bases, and the junction held 5 bases outside the gene matches. Germline-derived CDR1 and CDR2 are SGHRS and YFSETQ. The CDR3 is 15 residues long.

This clone came up once. The rearrangement joins TRBV7-8 to TRBJ1-2; maybe TRBD1 (6 bases). V was trimmed by 5 bases and J by 6 bases, leaving 13 bases between them. Germline values: CDR1 SGHVS, CDR2 FQNEAQ. This CDR3 is built from 13 residues. As DNA, the CDR3 is TGTGCCAGCAGCGCAGGGGTACAAGATGGCTACACCTTC. Protein product: CASSAGVQDGYTF.

This clone turned up a few times. The chain is built from TRBV3-1 (or the pseudogene TRBV3-2) and TRBJ2-5; 11 bases map to TRBD1. Looked up from germline, CDR1 is LGHDT and CDR2 is YNNKEL (reference sequence). After removal of 5 bases from V and 4 bases from J, the junction contained 3 bases not matched to a gene. This CDR3 contains 14 residues. The CDR3 protein is CASSAGTGGETQYF. CDR3 coding DNA: TGTGCCAGCAGCGCTGGGACAGGGGGAGAGACCCAGTACTTC.

The rearrangement links TRBV30 to TRBJ2-7; a possible D gene is TRBD1 (6 bases). Trimming left V 4 bases short and J 6 bases short, with 16 bases between. The germline gives CDR1 GTSNPN, CDR2 SVGIG (reference sequence). CDR3 length: 13 residues. In nucleotides, the CDR3 is TGTGCCTGGACAGAGACAGGTATGGGCGAGCAGTACTTC. This encodes CAWTETGMGEQYF.

This chain links TRBV27 with TRBJ1-4; TRBD1 matches 10 bases. The CDR3 loop spans 17 amino acids. Germline V gene data show CDR1 as MNHEY and CDR2 as SMNVEV (reference sequence). V shed 6 bases, J shed 6 bases, and the junction held 13 bases outside the gene matches. The CDR3 sequence: CASSSGNSGTGDEKLFF. CDR3 DNA sequence: TGTGCCAGCAGCTCGGGCAATTCCGGGACAGGGGATGAAAAACTGTTTTTT. Full variable domain (outside the CDR3, taken from reference TRBV27 and TRBJ1-4): EAQVTQNPRYLITVTGKKLTVTCSQNMNHEYMSWYRQDPGLGLRQIYYSMNVEVTDKGDVPEGYKVSRKEKRNFPLILESPSPNQTSLYFCASSSGNSGTGDEKLFFGSGTQLSVL.

The chain recombines TRBV3-1 (or the pseudogene TRBV3-2) with TRBJ2-4, with D possibly being TRBD1 (5 bases). Germline V CDR1 and CDR2: LGHDT, YNNKEL (reference sequence). V dropped 0 bases and J dropped 0 bases, with 18 bases sitting between them. This CDR3 comprises 19 residues. The CDR3 protein is CASSQEIFTTALAKNIQYF. The DNA for the CDR3 is TGTGCCAGCAGCCAAGAGATTTTCACGACAGCACTAGCCAAAAACATTCAGTACTTC.

The chain uses TRBV6-5 and TRBJ1-5; no firm D call. Germline CDR1 reads MNHEY; CDR2 reads SVGAGI. Trimming shortened V by 9 bases and J by 5 bases, and 20 bases separated the two germline ends. This CDR3 spans 15 amino acids. CDR3 sequence reads: CASKPQRGDHQPQHF. CDR3 nucleotides: TGTGCCAGTAAACCCCAGCGAGGCGATCATCAGCCCCAGCATTTT.

The chain recombines TRBV6-6 with TRBJ2-7, with TRBD2 as a possible D gene (6 bases). The germline gives CDR1 MNHNY, CDR2 SVGAGI (reference sequence). V lost 7 bases and J 0 bases, leaving 13 bases between the germline ends. CDR3 length: 14 amino acids. CDR3 nucleotide sequence: TGTGCCAGCAAGGGAGGCGGGGACTCCTACGAGCAGTACTTC. Translated: CASKGGGDSYEQYF.

V gene TRBV4-3 combines with J gene TRBJ1-2, with 9 bases matching TRBD1. The V segment lost 4 bases and the J segment 8 bases; nucleotides outside the gene matches: 8. Germline lookup yields CDR1 LGHNA and CDR2 YSLEER. CDR3 length: 14 amino acids. Written as DNA, the CDR3 is TGCGCCAGCAGCCCGGTAGACAGGGGGGGAGGCTACACCTTC. As protein: CASSPVDRGGGYTF.

This chain uses TRBV28 with TRBJ2-3; the D is unclear. CDR1 and CDR2 from the germline V gene are MDHEN and SYDVKM. The V and J ends lost 8 bases and 7 bases respectively, with 10 bases between them. The CDR3 totals 11 residues. CDR3 in amino acids: CASAVVNTQYF. CDR3 nucleotide sequence: TGTGCCAGCGCAGTGGTGAATACGCAGTATTTT.

The chain is built from TRBV29-1 and TRBJ2-7; 8 nucleotides agree with TRBD1. This CDR3 comprises 12 residues. The ends lost 6 bases at V and 4 bases at J; junction bases unmatched: 5. The V gene's germline CDR1 is SQVTM and CDR2 ANQGSEA. CDR3: CSVAHRGYEQYF. DNA of the CDR3: TGCAGCGTCGCCCACAGGGGGTACGAGCAGTACTTC.

This clone was seen only once. This sequence joins TRBV4-2 and TRBJ1-2; TRBD1 is a possible D gene (6 bases). Per the germline V gene, CDR1 is LGHNA and CDR2 is YNFKEQ. This CDR3 is built from 15 residues. V was cut by 0 bases and J by 8 bases, with 16 bases left in between. The CDR3 spells CASSQEGQGSWGYTF. Here the CDR3 DNA reads TGTGCCAGCAGCCAAGAAGGCCAGGGGAGTTGGGGCTACACCTTC.

V and J are TRBV19 and TRBJ1-1; D call uncertain. V was clipped by 3 bases and J by 8 bases, with 7 bases between them. CDR3 length: 11 amino acids. In germline, CDR1 is LNHDA, CDR2 SQIVND (reference sequence). The CDR3 nucleotides are TGTGCCAGTAGTATGGAGTACGAAGCTTTCTTT. It translates to CASSMEYEAFF. The complete variable domain, with remaining parts taken from reference TRBV19 and TRBJ1-1, reads DGGITQSPKYLFRKEGQNVTLSCEQNLNHDAMYWYRQDPGQGLRLIYYSQIVNDFQKGDIAEGYSVSREKKESFPLTVTSAQKNPTAFYLCASSMEYEAFFGQGTRLTVV.

The V call is TRBV4-1, the J call TRBJ1-6, with D maybe TRBD1 (6 bases). V was clipped by 5 bases and J by 8 bases, with 19 bases between them. Germline CDR1 reads MGHRA; CDR2 reads YSYEKL. The CDR3 has 16 amino acids. In DNA, the CDR3 is TGCGCCAGCAGCAACCAACAGGGAAATTTGGATTCACCCCTCCACTTT. This encodes CASSNQQGNLDSPLHF.

V usage is TRBV2 and J usage is TRBJ1-2; the match to TRBD1 covers 7 bases. Germline lookup yields CDR1 SNHLY and CDR2 FYNNEI. CDR3 size: 12 residues. The V gene end was trimmed by 10 bases and the J gene end by 0 bases; junction bases not matched to a gene: 2. In nucleotides, the CDR3 is TGTGCCATAGGGACAGCTAACTATGGCTACACCTTC. Residues: CAIGTANYGYTF.